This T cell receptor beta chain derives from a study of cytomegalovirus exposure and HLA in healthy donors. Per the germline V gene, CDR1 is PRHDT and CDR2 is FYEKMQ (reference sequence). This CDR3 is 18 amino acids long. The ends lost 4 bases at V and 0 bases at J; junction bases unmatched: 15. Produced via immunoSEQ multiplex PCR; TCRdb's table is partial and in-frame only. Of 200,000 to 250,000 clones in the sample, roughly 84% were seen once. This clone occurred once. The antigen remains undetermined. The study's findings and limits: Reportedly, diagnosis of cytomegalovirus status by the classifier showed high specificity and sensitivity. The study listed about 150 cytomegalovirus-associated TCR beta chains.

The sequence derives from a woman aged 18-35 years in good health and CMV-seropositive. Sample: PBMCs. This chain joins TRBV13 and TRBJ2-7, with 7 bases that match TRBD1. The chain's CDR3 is CASSSSYRGNQLSYEQYF. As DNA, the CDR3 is TGTGCCAGCAGCTCCTCCTACAGGGGAAATCAGCTCTCCTACGAGCAGTACTTC. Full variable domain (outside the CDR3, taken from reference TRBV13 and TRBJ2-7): AAGVIQSPRHLIKEKRETATLKCYPIPRHDTVYWYQQGPGQDPQFLISFYEKMQSDKGSIPDRFSAQQFSDYHSELNMSSLELGDSALYFCASSSSYRGNQLSYEQYFGPGTRLTVT.